Detailed here is one T cell receptor (beta chain). This CDR3 is built from 14 residues. Germline CDR1 SEHNR, CDR2 FQNEAQ (reference sequence). Trimming stripped 5 bases from V and 5 bases from J, with 12 bases between. The entry originates in a study of blood T cell repertoires in COVID-19. Generated by immunoSEQ multiplex PCR, the TCRdb table keeps only in-frame clones and is missing some. Of around 230,000 clones detected, roughly 80% appear once; the ten largest clones hold 9.6%. Material: peripheral blood. The clonotype was recovered from a woman aged 80 or over with acute or convalescent COVID-19. The chain has TRBV7-9 and TRBJ2-2; D ambiguous. The CDR3 nucleotides are TGTGCCAGCAGCCCCTCGACTGGGACCGGGGAGCTGTTTTTT. It translates to CASSPSTGTGELFF.